These 11 T cell receptor beta chains share one sample of origin, sequenced in a study of T cell responses to AZD1222 COVID-19 vaccine. Profiled with immunoSEQ multiplex PCR; TCRdb holds only in-frame clones, not every one. The sample lists roughly 18,000 clones; around 80% were seen once. The sequencing here drew on peripheral blood, taken 28 days after the second AZD1222 dose. The receptors come from an adult who received the AZD1222 COVID-19 vaccine.

This chain joins TRBV19 and TRBJ1-6, with a tentative D call TRBD1 (6 bases). Trimming cost V 1 base and J 7 bases, with 8 bases left between them. Germline V gene data show CDR1 as LNHDA and CDR2 as SQIVND (reference sequence). This CDR3 is 14 amino acids long. This CDR3 reads CASSIGTANSPLHF. DNA for the CDR3: TGTGCCAGTAGTATAGGGACAGCCAATTCACCCCTCCACTTT.

This chain links TRBV5-4 with TRBJ2-3, with a weak D call TRBD2 (6 bases). This CDR3 is built from 15 residues. The V end lost 7 bases, the J end lost 3 bases, and 18 bases lay between the germline ends. CDR1 SGHNT and CDR2 YYREEE come from the germline V gene (reference sequence). CDR3 residues: CASAFRGGATDTQYF. CDR3 sequence (DNA): TGTGCCAGCGCATTTAGGGGCGGGGCAACAGATACGCAGTATTTT.

V usage is TRBV19 and J usage is TRBJ2-7, with TRBD1 identical over 12 bases. This CDR3 region has 15 residues. The J segment lost 4 bases and the V segment lost 6 bases, leaving 7 bases of the junction unmatched. CDR1 and CDR2 from the germline V gene are LNHDA and SQIVND (reference sequence). The CDR3 spells CASSQSGQGAYEQYF. The CDR3 region has the DNA TGTGCCAGTAGCCAATCGGGACAGGGGGCGTACGAGCAGTACTTC.

The chain is built from TRBV24-1 and TRBJ2-3, with 9 positions matching TRBD2. The CDR3 loop spans 17 amino acids. V was clipped by 5 bases and J by 2 bases; unmatched bases: 10. CDR1 KGHDR and CDR2 SFDVKD come from the germline V gene. The DNA for the CDR3 is TGTGCCACCAGTGCGGCTAGCGGGGTGGGAGTCACAGATACGCAGTATTTT. Protein product: CATSAASGVGVTDTQYF.

This rearrangement joins TRBV7-6 to TRBJ2-3, with TRBD2 identical over 10 bases. Losses at the gene ends were 3 bases for V and 1 base for J; bases not matched to a gene: 1. In germline, CDR1 is SGHVS, CDR2 FNYEAQ. The CDR3 is made up of 15 amino acids. CDR3: CASSFTSGGTDTQYF. The CDR3 coding sequence is TGTGCCAGCAGCTTTACTAGCGGGGGCACAGATACGCAGTATTTT.

This sequence joins TRBV28 and TRBJ1-4, with D perhaps matching TRBD1 (5 bases). This CDR3 spans 16 amino acids. CDR1 is MDHEN, CDR2 SYDVKM, per germline. With 5 bases removed from V and 9 bases from J, the gap between germline ends came to 22 bases. The CDR3 DNA is TGTGCCAGCAGTCGGGAGGGGACTGGGGAATCGCAAAAACTGTTTTTT. Protein product: CASSREGTGESQKLFF.

The chain couples TRBV28 to TRBJ1-5; 9 positions agree with TRBD1. The CDR3 is made up of 17 amino acids. CDR1 MDHEN and CDR2 SYDVKM come from the germline V gene. The V and J ends lost 5 bases and 5 bases, in that order; junction bases with no gene match: 13. DNA for the CDR3: TGTGCCAGCAGTACTTGGGACAGGGCTACCGTAGATCAGCCCCAGCATTTT. This codes for CASSTWDRATVDQPQHF.

The V and J genes are TRBV5-1 and TRBJ2-6; tentatively, D is TRBD1 (5 bases). Trimming removed 3 bases at V and 2 bases at J, with 6 bases between. Germline V gene lookup returns CDR1 SGHRS and CDR2 YFSETQ. CDR3 length: 14 amino acids. The DNA for the CDR3 is TGCGCCAGCAGCTGGGGCACTGGGGCCAACGTCCTGACTTTC. Its translation is CASSWGTGANVLTF.

The J gene is TRBJ1-2, the V gene TRBV5-1, with D possibly matching TRBD1 (5 bases). The V gene's germline CDR1 is SGHRS and CDR2 YFSETQ. Trimming took off 7 bases at V and 0 bases at J, with 13 bases between the two ends. The CDR3 covers 14 residues. The CDR3 DNA follows: TGCGCCAGCGGCGGGACGGCGACTAACTATGGCTACACCTTC. It encodes CASGGTATNYGYTF.

This clone was observed a single time. The chain recombines TRBV7-9 with TRBJ2-3, with D possibly being TRBD1 (6 bases). The CDR3 sequence is 15 residues long. Trimming pared 3 bases from V and 6 bases from J, leaving 16 bases between. Per the germline V gene, CDR1 is SEHNR and CDR2 is FQNEAQ (reference sequence). As DNA, the CDR3 is TGTGCCAGCAGCTTTTATGCTGGGGGCAGGGATACGCAGTATTTT. Its protein product is CASSFYAGGRDTQYF. The entire variable domain, with the rest obtained from reference TRBV7-9 and TRBJ2-3, is as follows: DTGVSQNPRHKITKRGQNVTFRCDPISEHNRLYWYRQTLGQGPEFLTYFQNEAQLEKSRLLSDRFSAERPKGSFSTLEIQRTEQGDSAMYLCASSFYAGGRDTQYFGPGTRLTVL.

This clone has only one observation. This sequence joins TRBV7-9 and TRBJ2-7, with 14 bases lining up with TRBD2. The V segment lost 5 bases and the J segment 2 bases; nucleotides outside the gene matches: 2. The CDR3 loop spans 15 amino acids. Germline CDR1 SEHNR, CDR2 FQNEAQ (reference sequence). CDR3 sequence: CASSMGLAGAYEQYF. CDR3 DNA sequence: TGTGCCAGCAGCATGGGACTAGCGGGAGCCTACGAGCAGTACTTC.